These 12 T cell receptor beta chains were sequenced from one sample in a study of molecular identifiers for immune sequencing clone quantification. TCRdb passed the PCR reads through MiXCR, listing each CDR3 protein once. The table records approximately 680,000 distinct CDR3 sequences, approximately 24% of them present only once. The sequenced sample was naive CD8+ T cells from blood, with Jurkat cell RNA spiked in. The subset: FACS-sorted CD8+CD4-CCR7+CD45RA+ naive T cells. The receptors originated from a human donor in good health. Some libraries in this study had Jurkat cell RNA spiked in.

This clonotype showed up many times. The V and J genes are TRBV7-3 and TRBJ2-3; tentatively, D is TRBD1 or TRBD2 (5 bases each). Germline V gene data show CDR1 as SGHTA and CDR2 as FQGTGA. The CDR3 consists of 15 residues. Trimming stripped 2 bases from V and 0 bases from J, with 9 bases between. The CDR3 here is CASSLSGPSTDTQYF. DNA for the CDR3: TGTGCCAGCAGCTTATCGGGACCTAGCACAGATACGCAGTATTTT.

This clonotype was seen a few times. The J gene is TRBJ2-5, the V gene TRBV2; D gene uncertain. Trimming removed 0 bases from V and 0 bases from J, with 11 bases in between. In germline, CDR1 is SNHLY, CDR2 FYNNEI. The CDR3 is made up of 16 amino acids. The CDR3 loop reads CASSEAPGGDQETQYF. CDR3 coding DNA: TGTGCCAGCAGTGAAGCGCCGGGCGGAGACCAAGAGACCCAGTACTTC.

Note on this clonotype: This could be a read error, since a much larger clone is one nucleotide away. The CDR3 reads CSACHEGSSYNSPLHF. The CDR3 nucleotides read TGCAGTGCTTGTCATGAGGGGAGCTCCTATAATTCACCCCTCCACTTT. The V gene is TRBV20-1, the J gene TRBJ1-6; a possible D gene is TRBD1 (5 bases). The CDR3 spans 16 residues. Germline V gives CDR1 DFQATT, CDR2 SNEGSKA (reference sequence). V was pared by 5 bases and J by 0 bases, with 14 bases between.

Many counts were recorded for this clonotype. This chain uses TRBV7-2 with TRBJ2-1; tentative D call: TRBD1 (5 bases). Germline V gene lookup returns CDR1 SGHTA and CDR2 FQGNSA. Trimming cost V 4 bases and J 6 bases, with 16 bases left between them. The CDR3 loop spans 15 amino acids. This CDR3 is CASSSGPARGNEQFF. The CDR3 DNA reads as TGTGCCAGCAGCTCCGGTCCAGCAAGGGGCAATGAGCAGTTCTTC.

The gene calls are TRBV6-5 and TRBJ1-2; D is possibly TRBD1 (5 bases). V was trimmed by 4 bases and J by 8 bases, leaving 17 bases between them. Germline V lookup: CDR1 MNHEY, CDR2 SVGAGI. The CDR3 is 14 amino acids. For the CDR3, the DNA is TGTGCCAGCAGTTCCGAGTCGAGGGGCGGCGGCTACACCTTC. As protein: CASSSESRGGGYTF.

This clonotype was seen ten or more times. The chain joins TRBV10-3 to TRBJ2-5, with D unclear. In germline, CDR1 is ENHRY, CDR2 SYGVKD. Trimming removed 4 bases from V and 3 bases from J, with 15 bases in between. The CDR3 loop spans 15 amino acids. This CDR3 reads CAISGGSAFKETQYF. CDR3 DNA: TGTGCCATCAGTGGTGGGTCCGCTTTCAAAGAGACCCAGTACTTC.

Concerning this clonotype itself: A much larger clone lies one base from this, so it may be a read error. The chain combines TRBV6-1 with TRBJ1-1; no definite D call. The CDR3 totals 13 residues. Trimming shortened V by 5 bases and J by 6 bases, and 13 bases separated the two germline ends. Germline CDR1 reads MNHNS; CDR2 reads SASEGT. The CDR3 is CASSKTLNPEAFF. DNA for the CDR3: TGTGCCAGCAGTAAAACCCTAAACCCTGAAGCTTTCTTT.

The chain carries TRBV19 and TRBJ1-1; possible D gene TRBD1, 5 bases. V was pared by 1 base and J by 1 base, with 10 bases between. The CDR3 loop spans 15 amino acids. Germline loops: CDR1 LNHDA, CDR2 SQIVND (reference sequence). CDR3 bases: TGTGCCAGTAGTATAGCGTCCACAGGGAACACTGAAGCTTTCTTT. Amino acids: CASSIASTGNTEAFF.

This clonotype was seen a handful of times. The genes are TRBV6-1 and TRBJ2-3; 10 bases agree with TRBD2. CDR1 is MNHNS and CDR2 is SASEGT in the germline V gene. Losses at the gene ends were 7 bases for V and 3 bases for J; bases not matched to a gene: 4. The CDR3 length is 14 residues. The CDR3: CASTPSGSTDTQYF. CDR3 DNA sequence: TGTGCCAGCACCCCTAGCGGGAGTACAGATACGCAGTATTTT.

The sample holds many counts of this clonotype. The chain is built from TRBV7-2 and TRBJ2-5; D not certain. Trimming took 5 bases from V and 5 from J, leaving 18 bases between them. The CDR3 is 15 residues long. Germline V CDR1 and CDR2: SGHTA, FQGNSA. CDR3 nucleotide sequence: TGTGCCAGCAGCATAGACTCGTCTATGTGGGAGACCCAGTACTTC. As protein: CASSIDSSMWETQYF.

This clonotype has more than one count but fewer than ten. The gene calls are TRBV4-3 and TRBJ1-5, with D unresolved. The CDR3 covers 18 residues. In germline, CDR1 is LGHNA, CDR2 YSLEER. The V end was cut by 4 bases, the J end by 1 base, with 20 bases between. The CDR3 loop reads CASSPTLGGLLSNQPQHF. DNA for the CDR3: TGCGCCAGCAGCCCCACCCTGGGAGGACTACTGAGCAATCAGCCCCAGCATTTT.

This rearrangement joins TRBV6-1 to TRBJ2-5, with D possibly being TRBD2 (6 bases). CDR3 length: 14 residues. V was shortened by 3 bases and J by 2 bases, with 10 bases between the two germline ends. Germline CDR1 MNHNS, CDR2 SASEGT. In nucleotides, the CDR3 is TGTGCCAGCAGTGACGGGAGAAGGCAAGAGACCCAGTACTTC. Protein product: CASSDGRRQETQYF.